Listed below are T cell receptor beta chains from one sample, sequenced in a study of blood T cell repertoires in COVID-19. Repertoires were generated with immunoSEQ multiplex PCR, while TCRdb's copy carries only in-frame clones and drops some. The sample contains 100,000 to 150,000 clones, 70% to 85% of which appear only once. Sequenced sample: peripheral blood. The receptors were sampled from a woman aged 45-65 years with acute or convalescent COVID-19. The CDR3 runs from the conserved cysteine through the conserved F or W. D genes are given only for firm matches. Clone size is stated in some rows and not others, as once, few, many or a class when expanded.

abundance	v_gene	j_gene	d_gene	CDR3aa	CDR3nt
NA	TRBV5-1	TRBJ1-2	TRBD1	CASSITPGQFYGYTF	TGCGCCAGCAGCATAACCCCGGGACAGTTCTATGGCTACACCTTC
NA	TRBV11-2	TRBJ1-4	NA	CASSLSRGNEKLFF	TGTGCCAGCAGCTTAAGCAGGGGTAATGAAAAACTGTTTTTT
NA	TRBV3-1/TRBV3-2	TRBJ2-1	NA	CASSQAGQNNEQFF	TGTGCCAGCAGCCAAGCAGGACAGAACAATGAGCAGTTCTTC
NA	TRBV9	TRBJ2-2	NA	CASSVVQGGTGELFF	TGTGCCAGCAGCGTAGTGCAGGGCGGAACCGGGGAGCTGTTTTTT
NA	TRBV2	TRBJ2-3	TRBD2	CASTGLAGDTDTQYF	TGTGCCAGCACCGGACTAGCGGGGGACACAGATACGCAGTATTTT
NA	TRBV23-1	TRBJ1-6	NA	CASSQLQLGVFSPLHF	TGCGCCAGCAGTCAACTCCAGCTCGGGGTATTTTCACCCCTCCACTTT
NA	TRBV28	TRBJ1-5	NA	CASSLTDSSNQPQHF	TGTGCCAGCAGTTTAACCGACAGTAGCAATCAGCCCCAGCATTTT
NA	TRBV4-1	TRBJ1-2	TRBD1	CASSQGTGVAYGYTF	TGCGCCAGCAGCCAAGGTACAGGGGTGGCCTATGGCTACACCTTC
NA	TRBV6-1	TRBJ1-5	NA	CASSEAGGGADHQPQHF	TGTGCCAGCAGTGAAGCGGGTGGAGGTGCGGACCATCAGCCCCAGCATTTT
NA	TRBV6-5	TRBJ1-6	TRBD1	CASREGQGLTLHF	TGTGCCAGCAGGGAGGGACAGGGTCTAACCCTCCACTTT
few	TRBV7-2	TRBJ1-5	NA	CASSLDPAGHNQPQHF	TGTGCCAGCAGCTTAGATCCCGCAGGGCACAATCAGCCCCAGCATTTT
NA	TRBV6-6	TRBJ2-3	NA	CASSSLMTSTDTQYF	TGTGCCAGCAGTTCCCTGATGACTAGCACAGATACGCAGTATTTT
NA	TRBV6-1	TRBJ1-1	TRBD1	CASSEEGTGWTEAFF	TGTGCCAGCAGTGAAGAAGGGACAGGGTGGACTGAAGCTTTCTTT
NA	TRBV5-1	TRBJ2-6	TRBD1	CASSNRDRASSGANVLTF	TGCGCCAGCAGCAACCGGGACAGGGCCAGCTCTGGGGCCAACGTCCTGACTTTC
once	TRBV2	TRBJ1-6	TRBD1	CASTSQGTVNNSPLHF	TGTGCCAGCACGAGTCAGGGGACAGTCAATAATTCACCCCTCCACTTT
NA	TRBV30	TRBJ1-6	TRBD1	CAWSVSGTVNSPLHF	TGTGCCTGGAGCGTCTCCGGGACAGTAAATTCACCCCTCCACTTT
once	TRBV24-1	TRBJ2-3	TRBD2	CATSDSRRGGLSSTDTQYF	TGTGCCACCAGTGATTCAAGGCGGGGGGGCCTATCTAGCACAGATACGCAGTATTTT
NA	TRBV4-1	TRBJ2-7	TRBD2	CASSQLGLRLAGGPREQYF	TGCGCCAGCAGCCAATTAGGTTTGCGCCTAGCGGGGGGGCCCCGCGAGCAGTACTTC
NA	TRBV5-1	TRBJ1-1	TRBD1	CASSSTGVTAFF	TGCGCCAGCAGTAGTACAGGGGTGACCGCTTTCTTT
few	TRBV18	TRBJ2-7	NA	CASSPIAGWSVYF	TGTGCCAGCTCACCAATCGCGGGTTGGAGTGTGTACTTC
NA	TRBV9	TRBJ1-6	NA	CASSLTGVNSPLHF	TGTGCCAGTTCCCTTACAGGCGTTAATTCACCCCTCCACTTT
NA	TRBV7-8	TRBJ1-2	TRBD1	CASSLGGTGNNGYTF	TGTGCCAGCAGCTTAGGGGGGACAGGGAATAATGGCTACACCTTC
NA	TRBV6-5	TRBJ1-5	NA	CASSNRLPAQPQHF	TGTGCCAGCAGTAATAGACTCCCGGCTCAGCCCCAGCATTTT
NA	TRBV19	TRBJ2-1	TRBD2	CASTLGLAGGREQFF	TGTGCCAGTACCCTAGGACTAGCGGGGGGGCGTGAGCAGTTCTTC
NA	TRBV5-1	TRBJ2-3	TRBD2	CASRALAGGHSDTQYF	TGCGCCAGCAGGGCCCTAGCGGGGGGGCATTCAGATACGCAGTATTTT
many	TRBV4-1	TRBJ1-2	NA	CASSQSTGTSNYGYTF	TGCGCCAGCAGCCAAAGTACAGGGACATCGAACTATGGCTACACCTTC
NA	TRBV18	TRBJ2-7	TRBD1	CASSPAIGQAYEQYF	TGTGCCAGCTCACCAGCTATAGGACAGGCCTACGAGCAGTACTTC
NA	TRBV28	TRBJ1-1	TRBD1	CASSYRDRGVVSDTEAFF	TGTGCCAGCAGTTATAGGGACAGGGGGGTTGTATCAGACACTGAAGCTTTCTTT
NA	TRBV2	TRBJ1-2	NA	CANLAGDNNYGYTF	TGTGCCAACCTAGCAGGGGATAATAACTATGGCTACACCTTC
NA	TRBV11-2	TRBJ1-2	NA	CASSLSPGERYGYTF	TGTGCCAGCAGCCTCTCCCCAGGGGAACGCTATGGCTACACCTTC
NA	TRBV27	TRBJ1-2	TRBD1	CASSQQGTGGYTF	TGTGCCAGCAGTCAACAGGGGACGGGTGGCTACACCTTC
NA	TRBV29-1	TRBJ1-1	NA	CSVAISGANTEAFF	TGCAGCGTTGCGATCTCTGGGGCGAACACTGAAGCTTTCTTT
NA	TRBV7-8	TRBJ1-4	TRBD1	CASSLVLGLPQGVYEKLFF	TGTGCCAGCAGCTTAGTCTTGGGACTGCCGCAGGGGGTTTATGAAAAACTGTTTTTT
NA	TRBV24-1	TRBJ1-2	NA	CATSDSGGVGYTF	TGTGCCACCAGTGATTCAGGAGGGGTTGGCTACACCTTC
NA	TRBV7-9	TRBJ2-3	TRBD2	CASSLGAGGRTDTQYF	TGTGCCAGCAGCTTAGGGGCGGGGGGCAGGACAGATACGCAGTATTTT
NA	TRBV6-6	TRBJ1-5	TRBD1	CASVGTGGLNQPQHF	TGTGCCAGCGTCGGGACAGGGGGTCTGAATCAGCCCCAGCATTTT
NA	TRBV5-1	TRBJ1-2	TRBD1	CASSYGQGAYYGYTF	TGCGCCAGCAGCTATGGCCAGGGGGCCTACTATGGCTACACCTTC
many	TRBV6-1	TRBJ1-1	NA	CASSELGHSEAFF	TGTGCCAGCAGTGAACTCGGACACTCTGAAGCTTTCTTT
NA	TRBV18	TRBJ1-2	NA	CASSADSGIPYGYTF	TGTGCCAGCTCAGCCGACAGTGGAATTCCCTATGGCTACACCTTC
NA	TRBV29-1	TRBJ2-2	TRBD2	CSVMGLAGGTNTGELFF	TGCAGCGTTATGGGACTAGCGGGGGGAACGAACACCGGGGAGCTGTTTTTT
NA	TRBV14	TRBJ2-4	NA	CASSQGDLQYF	TGTGCCAGCAGCCAAGGTGACTTACAGTACTTC
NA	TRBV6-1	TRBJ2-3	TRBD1	CASSEVRQGATDTQYF	TGTGCCAGCAGTGAAGTTCGACAGGGGGCAACAGATACGCAGTATTTT